This T cell receptor beta chain comes out of a study of T cell responses to AZD1222 COVID-19 vaccine. Whole-study results and caveats: The sample set comprised mostly white British donors with more females, and clonal diversity was possibly underestimated.

Produced via immunoSEQ multiplex PCR; TCRdb's table is partial and in-frame only. Found here are some 150,000 clones, 90% of them singletons; the top ten hold 3% to 3.5%. As for this clone: Its target is unknown.

Germline loops: CDR1 ENHRY, CDR2 SYGVKD. V was trimmed by 0 bases and J by 3 bases, leaving 11 bases between them. The CDR3 spans 15 residues. The material sequenced was peripheral blood, taken 28 days after the second AZD1222 dose. This rearrangement joins TRBV10-3 to TRBJ1-1; D is unresolved. The TCR originated in an adult who received the AZD1222 COVID-19 vaccine. The CDR3: CAISESEGPDTEAFF. Written as DNA, the CDR3 is TGTGCCATCAGTGAGTCGGAAGGGCCGGACACTGAAGCTTTCTTT.